These T cell receptor beta chains were read from a single sample in a study of cytomegalovirus exposure and HLA in healthy donors. Here immunoSEQ multiplex PCR was the method, and the copy in TCRdb shows in-frame clones only, minus some. The table records some 140,000 clones, about three quarters of them present only once. Sequencing was performed on PBMCs. The receptors derive from a male donor in good health and CMV-seropositive. Each CDR3 is given with its conserved first and last residue. The order of the fields is D gene, J gene, V gene, clone size, CDR3 DNA, CDR3 protein. D genes are given only for firm matches. Size is omitted from some rows. Given values are once, few, many or a class for expanded clones.

D gene: TRBD2
J gene: TRBJ2-3
V gene: TRBV5-1
clone size: .
CDR3 DNA: TGCGCCAGCAGCCGGACTAGCGGGGCAGATACGCAGTATTTT
CDR3 protein: CASSRTSGADTQYF

D gene: .
J gene: TRBJ2-1
V gene: TRBV15
clone size: .
CDR3 DNA: TGTGCCACCAGCAGATCATGGGCAGTAAGTAATGAGCAGTTCTTC
CDR3 protein: CATSRSWAVSNEQFF

D gene: TRBD1
J gene: TRBJ1-4
V gene: TRBV28
clone size: few
CDR3 DNA: TGTGCCAGCAGTCCCGGGACAGGGGATGAAAAACTGTTTTTT
CDR3 protein: CASSPGTGDEKLFF

D gene: .
J gene: TRBJ2-7
V gene: TRBV5-1
clone size: .
CDR3 DNA: TGCGCCAGCAGCGAAGCCGCGGGACAGCCGTTTAACTACGAGCAGTACTTC
CDR3 protein: CASSEAAGQPFNYEQYF

D gene: TRBD1
J gene: TRBJ2-2
V gene: TRBV2
clone size: .
CDR3 DNA: TGTGCCAGCAGTTTCGATCTCGGACAGGAAACGGCCGGGGAGCTGTTTTTT
CDR3 protein: CASSFDLGQETAGELFF

D gene: TRBD1
J gene: TRBJ2-4
V gene: TRBV5-4
clone size: once
CDR3 DNA: TGTGCCAGCAGCTCACAGGGGGCCAAAAACATTCAGTACTTC
CDR3 protein: CASSSQGAKNIQYF

D gene: TRBD2
J gene: TRBJ2-1
V gene: TRBV5-8
clone size: .
CDR3 DNA: TGTGCCAGCAGCTCCCACCTGGCTACAGGTGGGGGGGAAGAGCAGTTCTTC
CDR3 protein: CASSSHLATGGGEEQFF

D gene: .
J gene: TRBJ2-7
V gene: TRBV5-4
clone size: once
CDR3 DNA: TGTGCCAGCAGCCCAGGGCAGATACGCTACGAGCAGTACTTC
CDR3 protein: CASSPGQIRYEQYF

D gene: .
J gene: TRBJ1-1
V gene: TRBV19
clone size: few
CDR3 DNA: TGTGCCACTAGAATGAGGGCTGAAGCTTTCTTT
CDR3 protein: CATRMRAEAFF

D gene: .
J gene: TRBJ1-6
V gene: TRBV4-1
clone size: .
CDR3 DNA: TGCGCCAGCAGCCATGTCCCAAGCCCCAATTCACCCCTCCACTTT
CDR3 protein: CASSHVPSPNSPLHF

D gene: TRBD1
J gene: TRBJ1-4
V gene: TRBV2
clone size: .
CDR3 DNA: TGTGCCAGCAGTCCGGGACAGCCGACAACTAATGAAAAACTGTTTTTT
CDR3 protein: CASSPGQPTTNEKLFF

D gene: .
J gene: TRBJ2-1
V gene: TRBV11-3
clone size: .
CDR3 DNA: TGTGCCAGCAGCATAAGCTCAGGGGCGGGCATCACTGAGCAGTTCTTC
CDR3 protein: CASSISSGAGITEQFF

D gene: .
J gene: TRBJ2-5
V gene: TRBV2
clone size: .
CDR3 DNA: TGTGCCAGCAGTGAAGCTTTTACAGAAGAGCAGTACTTC
CDR3 protein: CASSEAFTEEQYF

D gene: TRBD2
J gene: TRBJ2-1
V gene: TRBV30
clone size: .
CDR3 DNA: TGTGCCTGGAACGGAGGTTCGGGCGGGAGGCCCCACCTCTTC
CDR3 protein: CAWNGGSGGRPHLF

D gene: TRBD1
J gene: TRBJ1-2
V gene: TRBV11-2
clone size: .
CDR3 DNA: TGTGCCAGCAGCCCCTCAGGGGGAGCTAACTATGGCTACACCTTC
CDR3 protein: CASSPSGGANYGYTF

D gene: .
J gene: TRBJ2-7
V gene: TRBV2
clone size: .
CDR3 DNA: TGTGCCAGCAGTGAATACTCCTACGAGCAGTACTTC
CDR3 protein: CASSEYSYEQYF

D gene: TRBD1
J gene: TRBJ1-1
V gene: TRBV2
clone size: .
CDR3 DNA: TGTGCCAGCAGTGGAACAGGGGTGGTTAACACTGAAGCTTTCTTT
CDR3 protein: CASSGTGVVNTEAFF

D gene: .
J gene: TRBJ1-1
V gene: TRBV7-9
clone size: .
CDR3 DNA: TGTTCCAGCAGCTTAGAAGGTCGGGCTGAAGCTTTCTTT
CDR3 protein: CSSSLEGRAEAFF

D gene: .
J gene: TRBJ1-5
V gene: TRBV6-5
clone size: .
CDR3 DNA: TGTGCCAGCAGTTCTTTCAGGGGAGTTCAGCCCCAGCATTTT
CDR3 protein: CASSSFRGVQPQHF

D gene: TRBD2
J gene: TRBJ2-1
V gene: TRBV2
clone size: .
CDR3 DNA: TGTGCCAGCAGTGAAAGCGGGGAGGGAAAGTTCTTC
CDR3 protein: CASSESGEGKFF

D gene: TRBD2
J gene: TRBJ2-7
V gene: TRBV27
clone size: .
CDR3 DNA: TGTGCCAGCAGGGGCGGGAGTCATATAGGTTGGTACGAGCAGTACTTC
CDR3 protein: CASRGGSHIGWYEQYF

D gene: .
J gene: TRBJ2-1
V gene: TRBV28
clone size: .
CDR3 DNA: TGTGCCAGCAGTTTTATCTGGGGCAACTCCTACAATGAGCAGTTCTTC
CDR3 protein: CASSFIWGNSYNEQFF

D gene: TRBD1
J gene: TRBJ1-3
V gene: TRBV5-1
clone size: .
CDR3 DNA: TGCGCCACCCGACAGGGGGCCTCTGGAAACACCATATATTTT
CDR3 protein: CATRQGASGNTIYF

D gene: .
J gene: TRBJ2-7
V gene: TRBV10-3
clone size: .
CDR3 DNA: TGTGCCATCAGTGAACCGTACTCATCAGGGGGGTCCTACGAGCAGTACTTC
CDR3 protein: CAISEPYSSGGSYEQYF

D gene: .
J gene: TRBJ1-1
V gene: TRBV19
clone size: .
CDR3 DNA: TGTGCCAGTAGTACAATGTTGGGGGGGCCCCACACTGAAGCTTTCTTT
CDR3 protein: CASSTMLGGPHTEAFF

D gene: TRBD1
J gene: TRBJ1-1
V gene: TRBV4-2
clone size: .
CDR3 DNA: TGTGCCAGCAGCCAAGGGGACAGGGGAAACACTGAAGCTTTCTTT
CDR3 protein: CASSQGDRGNTEAFF

D gene: .
J gene: TRBJ2-3
V gene: TRBV5-1
clone size: .
CDR3 DNA: TGCGCCAGCAGCCCAGACAGAATTACAGATACGCAGTATTTT
CDR3 protein: CASSPDRITDTQYF

D gene: .
J gene: TRBJ2-1
V gene: TRBV11-3
clone size: few
CDR3 DNA: TGTGCCAGCAGCTTAGATCAGGGGGGCACAAACGCTAACAATGAGCAGTTCTTC
CDR3 protein: CASSLDQGGTNANNEQFF

D gene: TRBD2
J gene: TRBJ2-2
V gene: TRBV7-8
clone size: .
CDR3 DNA: TGTGCCAGCAGCTTTTACCCAATCCCTAACCTGGCGGGAGGGCCTGGCGGGGAGCTGTTTTTT
CDR3 protein: CASSFYPIPNLAGGPGGELFF

D gene: TRBD2
J gene: TRBJ2-7
V gene: TRBV4-1
clone size: .
CDR3 DNA: TGCGCCAGCAGCCAGGACAGGACTAGCGGGGGCTCCTACGAGCAGTACTTC
CDR3 protein: CASSQDRTSGGSYEQYF

D gene: TRBD1
J gene: TRBJ2-7
V gene: TRBV6-1
clone size: .
CDR3 DNA: TGTGCCAGCAGTCCAGGGACAGGGGGGCCCTACGAGCAGTACTTC
CDR3 protein: CASSPGTGGPYEQYF

D gene: .
J gene: TRBJ2-3
V gene: TRBV6-5
clone size: .
CDR3 DNA: TGTGCCAGCAGTAGCAGGGATACGCAGTATTTT
CDR3 protein: CASSSRDTQYF

D gene: .
J gene: TRBJ2-1
V gene: TRBV4-1
clone size: .
CDR3 DNA: TGCGCCAGCAGCCAAGTCTCGGACTTAAACAATGAGCAGTTCTTC
CDR3 protein: CASSQVSDLNNEQFF

D gene: .
J gene: TRBJ1-2
V gene: TRBV6-5
clone size: .
CDR3 DNA: TGTGCCAGCAGGACGGACTCGGGCTACACCTTC
CDR3 protein: CASRTDSGYTF

D gene: .
J gene: TRBJ1-4
V gene: TRBV9
clone size: .
CDR3 DNA: TGTGCCAGCAGCTCCCGGACGGCGGGGGACGAAAAACTGTTTTTT
CDR3 protein: CASSSRTAGDEKLFF

D gene: TRBD1
J gene: TRBJ2-7
V gene: TRBV29-1
clone size: .
CDR3 DNA: TGCAGCGTTGAAGGAACAGCCGGGACAGGGGACTACGAGCAGTACTTC
CDR3 protein: CSVEGTAGTGDYEQYF

D gene: .
J gene: TRBJ1-5
V gene: TRBV6-5
clone size: .
CDR3 DNA: TGTGCCAGCAGGTCGGGGGGAGAGGGTCAGCCCCAGCATTTT
CDR3 protein: CASRSGGEGQPQHF

D gene: .
J gene: TRBJ2-2
V gene: TRBV6-1
clone size: .
CDR3 DNA: TGTGCCAGCAGCCCCGAGGGCACCGGGGAGCTGTTTTTT
CDR3 protein: CASSPEGTGELFF

D gene: TRBD2
J gene: TRBJ2-3
V gene: TRBV7-9
clone size: .
CDR3 DNA: TGTGCCAGCAGTCGGACTAGCGCAGATACGCAGTATTTT
CDR3 protein: CASSRTSADTQYF

D gene: TRBD2
J gene: TRBJ2-5
V gene: TRBV9
clone size: .
CDR3 DNA: TGTGCCAGCAGCGTAACCCTAGCGGGGCAAGAGACCCAGTACTTC
CDR3 protein: CASSVTLAGQETQYF

D gene: TRBD1
J gene: TRBJ1-2
V gene: TRBV5-6
clone size: few
CDR3 DNA: TGTGCCAGCAGCCCACAGTCGACAGGGGGCGTCTCTGGCTACACCTTC
CDR3 protein: CASSPQSTGGVSGYTF

D gene: TRBD2
J gene: TRBJ2-5
V gene: TRBV28
clone size: .
CDR3 DNA: TGTGCCAGCAGTTTAGGGGCGGGGGAAACTGCAGAGTTAGCGACCCAGTACTTC
CDR3 protein: CASSLGAGETAELATQYF

D gene: .
J gene: TRBJ1-2
V gene: TRBV19
clone size: .
CDR3 DNA: TGTGCCAGTATGAGGACTAACTATGGCTACACCTTC
CDR3 protein: CASMRTNYGYTF

D gene: .
J gene: TRBJ2-2
V gene: TRBV11-2
clone size: .
CDR3 DNA: TGTGCCAGCAGCAGCCTGAGCGGGGAGCTGTTTTTT
CDR3 protein: CASSSLSGELFF

D gene: .
J gene: TRBJ2-1
V gene: TRBV6-5
clone size: .
CDR3 DNA: TGTGCCAGCAGTTACGGCAGGGGTTACAATGAGCAGTTCTTC
CDR3 protein: CASSYGRGYNEQFF